This is a list of T cell receptor beta chains from one sample in a study of control samples from healthy donors and cancer patients. Sequencing used immunoSEQ multiplex PCR; TCRdb keeps in-frame clones, though not all of them. The table has about 140,000 clones, roughly 89% seen once. What was sequenced was blood. The origin of the receptors is a man between 18 and 29 years old in good health. Both conserved end residues are part of each CDR3. A D gene is named only where the DNA matches it firmly. Clone size is stated in some rows and not others, as once, few, many or a class when expanded.

>TRBJ2-6|-|TRBV7-3|-
CASSPRGQGVTGANVLTF
TGTGCCAGCAGCCCTCGGGGGCAGGGGGTTACTGGGGCCAACGTCCTGACTTTC
>TRBJ1-3|once|TRBV11-2|-
CASSVHREAAGNTIYF
TGTGCCAGCAGCGTACACAGGGAAGCGGCTGGAAACACCATATATTTT
>TRBJ2-6|-|TRBV30|-
CAWSVPGSSTGANVLTF
TGTGCCTGGAGTGTACCAGGGTCCAGCACTGGGGCCAACGTCCTGACTTTC
>TRBJ2-3|-|TRBV28|-
CATIVFPLDTQYF
TGTGCCACCATTGTTTTCCCACTCGATACGCAGTATTTT
>TRBJ1-5|-|TRBV30|-
CAWSRGESNQPQHF
TGTGCCTGGAGTCGGGGGGAGAGCAATCAGCCCCAGCATTTT
>TRBJ1-1|-|TRBV25-1|-
CASSEYSVRLNTEAFF
TGTGCCAGCAGTGAATATAGTGTTAGGCTGAACACTGAAGCTTTCTTT
>TRBJ1-6|once|TRBV28|-
CASSSPPGGGNSPLHF
TGTGCCAGCAGTTCCCCCCCGGGAGGGGGTAATTCACCCCTCCACTTT
>TRBJ1-2|-|TRBV5-1|-
CASSFSTEYGYTF
TGCGCCAGCAGCTTTTCGACGGAATATGGCTACACCTTC
>TRBJ1-2|-|TRBV20-1|-
CSATTNYGYTF
TGCAGTGCGACAACTAACTATGGCTACACCTTC
>TRBJ2-1|once|TRBV7-9|-
CASSAMWSEQFF
TGTGCCAGCAGCGCAATGTGGAGTGAGCAGTTCTTC
>TRBJ2-5|-|TRBV4-3|-
CASSRQRASGETQYF
TGCGCCAGCAGCCGCCAGCGGGCCAGCGGGGAGACCCAGTACTTC
>TRBJ1-2|once|TRBV5-1|TRBD1
CASSQDRGGYTF
TGCGCCAGCAGCCAGGACAGGGGTGGCTACACCTTC
>TRBJ2-5|once|TRBV10-3|TRBD2
CAISGTGGVETQYF
TGTGCCATCAGTGGGACGGGGGGGGTGGAGACCCAGTACTTC
>TRBJ2-2|-|TRBV18|TRBD1
CASSPGQRNTGELFF
TGTGCCAGCTCACCGGGACAGAGGAACACCGGGGAGCTGTTTTTT
>TRBJ1-3|once|TRBV5-1|-
CASSLAGNTIYF
TGCGCCAGCAGCTTGGCCGGGAACACCATATATTTT
>TRBJ2-7|-|TRBV6-5|-
CASSSDTYEQYF
TGTGCCAGCAGCTCCGACACCTACGAGCAGTACTTC
>TRBJ1-3|-|TRBV7-9|-
CASSSSPRGSSGNTIYF
TGTGCCAGCAGCTCCTCGCCCCGGGGGTCGTCTGGAAACACCATATATTTT
>TRBJ2-7|-|TRBV21-1|-
CASSTRQGLYEQYF
TGTGCCAGCAGCACCCGACAGGGTCTCTACGAGCAGTACTTC
>TRBJ2-3|-|TRBV6-5|-
CAILQGRGATDTQYF
TGTGCCATCCTACAGGGACGGGGGGCCACAGATACGCAGTATTTT
>TRBJ1-2|-|TRBV15|-
CATSRRTLVGANYGYTF
TGTGCCACCAGCAGACGTACCCTTGTCGGGGCTAACTATGGCTACACCTTC
>TRBJ2-1|-|TRBV6-2/TRBV6-3|-
CASSYFGSGYNEQFF
TGTGCCAGCAGTTACTTCGGGTCGGGCTACAATGAGCAGTTCTTC
>TRBJ1-2|-|TRBV6-1|-
CASSEAGEAGYTF
TGTGCCAGCAGTGAAGCAGGGGAGGCTGGCTACACCTTC
>TRBJ1-2|-|TRBV12-5|-
CASGLGAGHYGYTF
TGTGCTAGTGGTTTGGGCGCCGGGCACTATGGCTACACCTTC
>TRBJ2-1|-|TRBV9|TRBD1
CASSVAGGREQFF
TGTGCCAGCAGCGTGGCAGGGGGTCGCGAGCAGTTCTTC
>TRBJ1-5|-|TRBV3-1/TRBV3-2|-
CASSHRGTENQPQHF
TGTGCCAGCAGCCACAGAGGTACAGAAAATCAGCCCCAGCATTTT
>TRBJ2-7|-|TRBV5-1|TRBD1
CASSWGDRGFHEQYF
TGCGCCAGCAGCTGGGGGGACAGGGGGTTCCACGAGCAGTACTTC
>TRBJ2-7|-|TRBV7-9|TRBD1
CASSPEGQEDEQYF
TGTGCCAGCAGCCCCGAGGGACAGGAGGACGAGCAGTACTTC
>TRBJ1-2|-|TRBV10-1|-
CASSIGRRGDYGYTF
TGCGCCAGCAGTATAGGGCGCAGGGGTGACTATGGCTACACCTTC
>TRBJ1-6|-|TRBV14|-
CASSPLGAGINSPLHF
TGTGCCAGCAGCCCCCTGGGGGCAGGGATTAATTCACCCCTCCACTTT
>TRBJ2-7|-|TRBV6-2/TRBV6-3|-
CASSLTGGAAYEQYF
TGTGCCAGCAGCCTGACCGGAGGGGCCGCCTACGAGCAGTACTTC
>TRBJ1-3|-|TRBV4-1|-
CASSQDYPGRDTIYF
TGCGCCAGCAGCCAAGATTATCCAGGGAGAGACACCATATATTTT
>TRBJ1-2|-|TRBV27|-
CASGFVNYGYTF
TGTGCCAGCGGCTTTGTGAACTATGGCTACACCTTC
>TRBJ2-1|-|TRBV7-2|-
CASSLAGGPYNEQFF
TGTGCCAGCAGCTTAGCGGGGGGGCCCTACAATGAGCAGTTCTTC
>TRBJ1-1|-|TRBV9|-
CASRPDGFGEAFF
TGTGCCAGCAGACCGGATGGATTTGGTGAAGCTTTCTTT
>TRBJ2-3|-|TRBV4-3|TRBD2
CASSPLVSGGPDTQYF
TGCGCCAGCAGCCCCCTGGTTAGCGGGGGCCCAGATACGCAGTATTTT
>TRBJ2-7|few|TRBV6-2/TRBV6-3|-
CASSFLYVTENRNF
TGTGCCAGCAGTTTCCTCTATGTGACAGAGAACAGAAACTTC
>TRBJ2-3|once|TRBV3-1/TRBV3-2|TRBD1
CASSHSGGDFGTQYF
TGTGCCAGCAGCCATTCAGGGGGCGATTTCGGGACGCAGTATTTT
>TRBJ1-1|few|TRBV7-8|-
CASSLAGMNTEAFF
TGTGCCAGCAGCTTGGCAGGCATGAACACTGAAGCTTTCTTT
>TRBJ2-5|-|TRBV6-5|-
CASNPFGETQYF
TGTGCCAGCAACCCCTTTGGGGAGACCCAGTACTTC
>TRBJ2-1|-|TRBV19|-
CASSIMGGSYNEQFF
TGTGCCAGTAGTATTATGGGGGGCTCCTACAATGAGCAGTTCTTC
>TRBJ2-5|-|TRBV5-5|-
CASSFDPLRTGETQYF
TGTGCCAGCAGCTTTGATCCTTTGAGGACTGGGGAGACCCAGTACTTC
>TRBJ1-4|-|TRBV7-9|-
CASSLGGPLEKLFF
TGTGCCAGCAGCTTGGGCGGCCCGTTGGAAAAACTGTTTTTT
>TRBJ2-7|-|TRBV11-2|TRBD2
CASSLDGRLAGEEQYF
TGTGCCAGCAGCTTAGACGGCCGACTAGCGGGGGAAGAGCAGTACTTC
>TRBJ1-5|few|TRBV19|TRBD1
CASSGPGGSNQPQHF
TGTGCCAGTAGTGGGCCAGGGGGAAGCAATCAGCCCCAGCATTTT
>TRBJ2-7|-|TRBV6-5|-
CASSLTDYEQYF
TGTGCCAGCAGTCTGACAGACTACGAGCAGTACTTC
>TRBJ2-7|-|TRBV2|-
CASSVAQGSLREQYF
TGTGCCAGCAGTGTAGCGCAGGGGAGTTTAAGAGAGCAGTACTTC
>TRBJ2-1|-|TRBV5-5|TRBD1
CASSFGGQVLNEQFF
TGTGCCAGCAGCTTCGGGGGACAGGTTCTGAATGAGCAGTTCTTC
>TRBJ1-5|-|TRBV4-1|-
CASSRGREVKDQPQHF
TGCGCCAGCAGCCGCGGGAGGGAGGTGAAGGATCAGCCCCAGCATTTT
>TRBJ1-2|-|TRBV28|-
CASSFVTEAYGYTF
TGTGCCAGCAGTTTCGTAACGGAAGCCTATGGCTACACCTTC
>TRBJ2-2|-|TRBV13|-
CASSFRRGAGTGELFF
TGTGCCAGCAGCTTCCGTAGGGGGGCTGGGACCGGGGAGCTGTTTTTT
>TRBJ1-1|-|TRBV7-2|-
CASSTQQNTEAFF
TGTGCCAGCAGCACACAGCAGAACACTGAAGCTTTCTTT
>TRBJ1-2|once|TRBV3-1/TRBV3-2|TRBD1
CASSQQGGAVDGYTF
TGTGCCAGCAGCCAACAAGGGGGCGCGGTCGATGGCTACACCTTC
>TRBJ2-7|once|TRBV4-1|-
CASSQDGTYEQYF
TGCGCCAGCAGCCAAGACGGTACCTACGAGCAGTACTTC
>TRBJ2-2|-|TRBV9|-
CASSVAPRGAGELFF
TGTGCCAGCAGCGTAGCCCCAAGGGGTGCCGGGGAGCTGTTTTTT